This T cell receptor (beta chain) was captured by sequencing in a study of beta chain features in type 1 diabetes. In its sample, this clone was seen a few times. There are 16 residues in the CDR3. Trimming removed 5 bases from V and 0 bases from J; junction bases left unmatched: 7. Germline lookup yields CDR1 SGHVS and CDR2 FQNEAQ. There was one heparinised blood draw per donor, averaging approximately 120 mL. As every portion of the isolated RNA was reverse transcribed, the sequencing read expressed TCRB transcripts. The table came from immunoSEQ multiplex PCR; TCRdb's copy has only in-frame clones and leaves some out. The profile covers 450,000 or so clones, with over 9.5% appearing a single time and over 0.035% taken by the ten largest.

The V call is TRBV7-8, the J call TRBJ2-1, with TRBD2 identical over 7 bases. The TCR originated in a woman aged 18-29 years in good health. The specimen sequenced was naive CD4+ T cells from blood. The CDR3 DNA is TGTGCCAGCAGCACCCAGACTAGCCCCTCCTACAATGAGCAGTTCTTC. Translation gives CASSTQTSPSYNEQFF. The full variable domain, its missing parts supplied by reference TRBV7-8 and TRBJ2-1, is GAGVSQSPRYKVAKRGQDVALRCDPISGHVSLFWYQQALGQGPEFLTYFQNEAQLDKSGLPSDRFFAERPEGSVSTLKIQRTQQEDSAVYLCASSTQTSPSYNEQFFGPGTRLTVL.